Reported below is one T cell receptor beta chain. The antigen is not known. Other nucleotide sequences in the sample specify the same CDR3. The table came from immunoSEQ multiplex PCR; TCRdb's copy has only in-frame clones and leaves some out. The profile covers about 2.3 million clones, with about 92% appearing a single time and under 0.45% taken by the ten largest. These data originate in a study of shared clonotypes between healthy human individuals. Points from the study as a whole: Clonotype sharing across donors was expected to vary with sequencing depth.

Input material: naive CD4+ T cells from PBMCs. Subset reported: CD45RA+ positively selected. This clonotype was sampled from a man younger than 35 in good health. Some clones in this sample may be carry-over from other donors' samples.

CDR3 region: CASSLVSATNEKLFF. CDR3 nucleotides: TGTGCCAGCAGCTTAGTCTCTGCAACTAATGAAAAACTGTTTTTT. The V and J genes are TRBV7-9 and TRBJ1-4; D not certain. The CDR3 has 15 amino acids. Germline V gives CDR1 SEHNR, CDR2 FQNEAQ (reference sequence). Trimming took off 1 base at V and 0 bases at J, with 6 bases between the two ends.